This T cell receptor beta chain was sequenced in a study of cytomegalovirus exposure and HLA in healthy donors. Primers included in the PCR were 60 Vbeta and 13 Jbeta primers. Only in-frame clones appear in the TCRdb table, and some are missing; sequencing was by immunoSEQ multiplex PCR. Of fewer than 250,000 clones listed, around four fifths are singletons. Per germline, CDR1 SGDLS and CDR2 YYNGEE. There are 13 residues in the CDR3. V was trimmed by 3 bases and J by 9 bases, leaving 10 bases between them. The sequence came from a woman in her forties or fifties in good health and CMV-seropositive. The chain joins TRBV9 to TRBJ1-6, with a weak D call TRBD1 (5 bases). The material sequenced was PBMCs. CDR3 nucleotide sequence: TGTGCCAGCAGCGAGCAGGGAGGTTCACCCCTCCACTTT. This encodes CASSEQGGSPLHF.